The 29 T cell receptor beta chains below all came from one sample that was sequenced in a study of post-analysis software for immune sequencing data. Study-level findings and limits: TRBV segments more frequent in patients than in controls numbered about 5 and included TRBV5-6, TRBV5-1 and TRBV20-1.

TCR beta cDNA libraries had unique molecular identifiers. TCRdb ran MiXCR on the PCR reads and lists one entry per CDR3 protein. The sample lists under 650,000 distinct CDR3 sequences; roughly two fifths were seen once. These receptors' antigens are unknown. The sample comprised blood. These TCRs come from a girl aged 10-17 years with multiple sclerosis.

The chain links TRBV20-1 to TRBJ2-4, with D possibly matching TRBD2 (5 bases). V shed 0 bases and J shed 4 bases, with 13 bases lying between them. The CDR3 covers 15 residues. CDR1 and CDR2 from the germline V gene are DFQATT and SNEGSKA (reference sequence). CDR3 protein: CSARDWGSDKNIQYF. CDR3 bases: TGCAGTGCTAGAGATTGGGGTAGCGATAAAAACATTCAGTACTTC.

This sequence joins TRBV4-1 and TRBJ2-1; D ambiguous. CDR1 and CDR2 from the germline V gene are MGHRA and YSYEKL. V was pared by 3 bases and J by 5 bases, with 8 bases between. CDR3 length: 13 amino acids. The CDR3 reads CASSQLVHNEQFF. The CDR3 nucleotides read TGCGCCAGCAGCCAGCTAGTCCACAATGAGCAGTTCTTC.

This clonotype was picked up a small number of times. The V gene is TRBV24-1, the J gene TRBJ2-1; 13 nucleotides agree with TRBD2. Losses at the gene ends were 2 bases for V and 2 bases for J; bases not matched to a gene: 5. The CDR3 length is 18 residues. Germline V gene sequence: CDR1 KGHDR, CDR2 SFDVKD. The CDR3 loop is CATSDSTSGREPYNEQFF. In nucleotides, the CDR3 is TGTGCCACCAGTGATTCAACTAGCGGGAGGGAACCCTACAATGAGCAGTTCTTC.

V gene TRBV6-5 combines with J gene TRBJ2-3, with 7 bases matching TRBD2. The V and J ends lost 8 bases and 7 bases, in that order; junction bases with no gene match: 12. Germline lookup yields CDR1 MNHEY and CDR2 SVGAGI. The CDR3 is 14 amino acids. CDR3 bases: TGTGCCAGCGGGAGGGGAGGGGAAGCAAATACGCAGTATTTT. This codes for CASGRGGEANTQYF.

This clonotype was detected a few times. CDR3 loop: CSVPSPYWGYTF. The CDR3 DNA follows: TGCAGTGTCCCATCTCCCTATTGGGGCTACACCTTC. V gene TRBV20-1 combines with J gene TRBJ1-2; D not resolved. This CDR3 has 12 residues. Germline values: CDR1 DFQATT, CDR2 SNEGSKA (reference sequence). V was trimmed by 7 bases and J by 8 bases, leaving 17 bases between them.

This clonotype was recorded a few times. The rearrangement joins TRBV5-6 to TRBJ2-4; the match to TRBD2 covers 13 bases. The better agreement between TRBJ2-5 and the DNA end casts doubt on the J call. The CDR3 is 16 amino acids. CDR1 and CDR2 from the germline V gene are SGHDT and YYEEEE. CDR3 sequence reads: CASSARLAGGPETQYF. CDR3 in DNA: TGTGCCAGCAGCGCCCGACTAGCGGGGGGTCCAGAGACCCAGTACTTC.

V and J are TRBV30 and TRBJ2-1; no reliable D call. V was clipped by 1 base and J by 10 bases, with 11 bases between them. This CDR3 has 12 residues. Germline V gene lookup returns CDR1 GTSNPN and CDR2 SVGIG (reference sequence). This chain's CDR3 is CAWSAITPEQFF. In DNA, the CDR3 is TGTGCCTGGAGTGCGATTACCCCGGAGCAGTTCTTC.

The rearrangement uses TRBV7-9 and TRBJ2-7; 9 positions agree with TRBD2. With V trimmed by 3 bases and J by 4 bases, 7 bases remained unmatched. From germline, CDR1 is SEHNR and CDR2 FQNEAQ (reference sequence). This CDR3 is built from 15 residues. CDR3 sequence: CASSLIAGGPYEQYF. CDR3 nucleotides: TGTGCCAGCAGCTTGATTGCGGGAGGGCCGTACGAGCAGTACTTC.

This clonotype turned up a few times. The genes are TRBV4-1 and TRBJ2-4; a possible D gene is TRBD1 (6 bases). Per germline, CDR1 MGHRA and CDR2 YSYEKL. CDR3 length: 14 amino acids. Trimming removed 1 base at V and 13 bases at J, with 17 bases between. CDR3 sequence (DNA): TGCGCCAGCAGCCAAGGCGGCAGGGGTGGAGAGCAGTACTTC. Amino acids: CASSQGGRGGEQYF.

The chain has TRBV5-1 and TRBJ1-2; D remains ambiguous. Deletions cut 0 bases from V and 1 base from J, with 10 bases between. The CDR3 length is 15 residues. Germline CDR1 and CDR2: SGHRS and YFSETQ. CDR3 DNA: TGCGCCAGCAGCTTGGGGGCGGCCCGTAACTATGGCTACACCTTC. This gives the protein CASSLGAARNYGYTF.

This clonotype has a count of ten or more. The chain links TRBV12-3 or TRBV12-4 to TRBJ1-2; 8 positions agree with TRBD1. This CDR3 has 12 residues. Losses at the gene ends were 6 bases for V and 5 bases for J; bases not matched to a gene: 2. CDR3 coding DNA: TGTGCCAGCAGCGGACAGGGATATGGCTACACCTTC. Translating gives CASSGQGYGYTF.

In its sample, this clonotype was seen a few times. This CDR3 reads CASSQPGLAGLASTDTQYF. CDR3 sequence (DNA): TGTGCCAGCAGTCAACCAGGACTAGCGGGGTTAGCTAGCACAGATACGCAGTATTTT. This chain links TRBV7-9 with TRBJ2-3, with TRBD2 matching 12 bases. Germline V gene lookup returns CDR1 SEHNR and CDR2 FQNEAQ (reference sequence). The CDR3 totals 19 residues. Losses at the gene ends were 6 bases for V and 0 bases for J; bases not matched to a gene: 13.

The genes are TRBV12-3 or TRBV12-4 and TRBJ2-1, with D possibly being TRBD2 (6 bases). CDR3 length: 16 residues. V was trimmed by 8 bases and J by 6 bases, leaving 23 bases between them. The CDR3: CASGTFGTPDLNEQFF. The DNA for the CDR3 is TGTGCCAGCGGGACTTTTGGGACGCCAGACCTCAATGAGCAGTTCTTC.

J is TRBJ2-1 and V is TRBV12-3 or TRBV12-4; 9 bases align to TRBD2. The J call may be incorrect, as the DNA end agrees better with TRBJ2-7. This CDR3 is built from 17 residues. The CDR3 sequence is CASSFEGAGGHGNEQYF. The CDR3 nucleotides read TGTGCCAGCAGTTTTGAGGGTGCGGGAGGGCATGGGAATGAGCAGTACTTC.

The genes are TRBV12-3 or TRBV12-4 and TRBJ2-1; possible D gene TRBD1, 5 bases. V was trimmed by 3 bases and J by 5 bases, leaving 11 bases between them. The CDR3 has 14 residues. The CDR3 bases are TGTGCCAGCAGTTTCGGTCAGGGTCACAATGAGCAGTTCTTC. It translates to CASSFGQGHNEQFF.

This clonotype occurred a few times. This CDR3 is CASSQPLLGAKNIQYF. The CDR3 region has the DNA TGCGCCAGCAGCCAGCCCCTACTGGGAGCCAAAAACATTCAGTACTTC. The chain couples TRBV4-1 to TRBJ2-4; D is unresolved. There are 16 residues in the CDR3. V lost 3 bases to trimming and J lost 0 bases, with 12 bases between them. The germline V gene has CDR1 MGHRA and CDR2 YSYEKL.

The V and J genes are TRBV6-6 and TRBJ2-5; TRBD2 might be the D (5 bases). Between the trimmed V and J ends, which lost 6 bases and 3 bases, there was a span of 17 bases. Germline-derived CDR1 and CDR2 are MNHNY and SVGAGI (reference sequence). CDR3 length: 15 residues. This CDR3 reads CASRSLLGGEETQYF. In DNA, the CDR3 is TGTGCCAGCAGATCCCTACTAGGCGGCGAAGAGACCCAGTACTTC.

This rearrangement joins TRBV7-2 to TRBJ2-3; D perhaps matches TRBD2 (5 bases). Germline CDR1 SGHTA, CDR2 FQGNSA. CDR3 length: 14 amino acids. The V end lost 6 bases, the J end lost 4 bases, and 14 bases lay between the germline ends. CDR3 in amino acids: CASREGLSPDTQYF. The CDR3 DNA reads TGTGCCAGCAGAGAGGGCCTTTCCCCAGATACGCAGTATTTT.

J is TRBJ2-7 and V is TRBV10-3; 9 bases fit TRBD1. V lost 4 bases and J lost 2; bases outside the gene matches: 6. CDR3 length: 15 residues. Germline V gives CDR1 ENHRY, CDR2 SYGVKD. CDR3: CAISGQGGTAYEQYF. DNA of the CDR3: TGTGCCATCAGTGGACAGGGGGGAACTGCCTACGAGCAGTACTTC.

The V and J genes are TRBV6-1 and TRBJ1-2; TRBD1 agrees at 7 bases. V lost 3 bases to trimming and J lost 8 bases; unmatched junction nucleotides: 6. The CDR3 sequence is 13 residues long. The germline V gene encodes CDR1 MNHNS and CDR2 SASEGT. The CDR3 nucleotides are TGTGCCAGCAGTGAGCGGGACAGAGGGGGCTACACCTTC. It is translated as CASSERDRGGYTF.

The chain carries TRBV30 and TRBJ1-1; D is uncertain. The CDR3 spans 14 residues. The germline gives CDR1 GTSNPN, CDR2 SVGIG (reference sequence). V lost 4 bases, J lost 1 base, and 13 bases lay in between. The CDR3 is CAWKTRVQNTEAFF. As DNA, the CDR3 is TGTGCCTGGAAGACTAGGGTACAGAACACTGAAGCTTTCTTT. Filled out from reference TRBV30 and TRBJ1-1, the complete variable domain reads SQTIHQWPATLVQPVGSPLSLECTVEGTSNPNLYWYRQAAGRGLQLLFYSVGIGQISSEVPQNLSASRPQDRQFILSSKKLLLSDSGFYLCAWKTRVQNTEAFFGQGTRLTVV.

This clonotype was detected a few times. Here the CDR3 DNA reads TGTGCCAGCAGTCGGGGGGGAGGCACTGAAGCTTTCTTT. It specifies CASSRGGGTEAFF. The rearrangement joins TRBV12-3 or TRBV12-4 to TRBJ1-1, with a possible D match to TRBD1 (5 bases). CDR3 size: 13 residues. The V end lost 5 bases, the J end lost 4 bases, and 11 bases lay between the germline ends.

This clonotype came up a few times. The V and J genes are TRBV13 and TRBJ2-4; D remains ambiguous. There are 12 residues in the CDR3. With 4 bases removed from V and 6 bases from J, the gap between germline ends came to 7 bases. Germline CDR1 is PRHDT and CDR2 is FYEKMQ (reference sequence). CDR3: CASSSDINIQYF. CDR3 in DNA: TGTGCCAGCAGCTCTGACATAAACATTCAGTACTTC.

V gene TRBV29-1 combines with J gene TRBJ2-1; unclear D gene. The CDR3 is 14 amino acids. With 0 bases removed from V and 5 bases from J, the gap between germline ends came to 11 bases. The germline CDR1 and CDR2 sequences are SQVTM and ANQGSEA. The CDR3 nucleotides are TGCAGCGTTGAAGAGGGTGGGGTGAACAATGAGCAGTTCTTC. Protein sequence: CSVEEGGVNNEQFF.

The chain recombines TRBV6-5 with TRBJ1-4; D is possibly TRBD1 (5 bases). This CDR3 region has 14 residues. Germline V gives CDR1 MNHEY, CDR2 SVGAGI. Deletions cut 2 bases from V and 6 bases from J, with 10 bases between. DNA for the CDR3: TGTGCCAGCAGTTACACACAGGAGGATGAAAAACTGTTTTTT. Its translation is CASSYTQEDEKLFF.

The rearrangement uses TRBV5-1 and TRBJ2-5; 7 bases align to TRBD1. V lost 4 bases to trimming and J lost 4 bases; unmatched junction nucleotides: 4. Germline values: CDR1 SGHRS, CDR2 YFSETQ. The CDR3 sequence is 13 residues long. The CDR3 sequence: CASSEQGRETQYF. The CDR3 coding sequence is TGCGCCAGCAGCGAACAGGGGAGAGAGACCCAGTACTTC.

V gene TRBV12-3 or TRBV12-4 combines with J gene TRBJ2-3, with D hard to call. This CDR3 has 16 amino acids. V lost 5 bases and J 0 bases, leaving 15 bases between the germline ends. The CDR3 bases are TGTGCCAGCAGTCCGGTACGCTCTCTTAGCACAGATACGCAGTATTTT. It encodes CASSPVRSLSTDTQYF.

The chain recombines TRBV5-1 with TRBJ2-1, with 16 bases lining up with TRBD2. Trimming at V came to 0 bases and at J to 0 bases, leaving 9 bases not matched to a gene. Germline CDR1 reads SGHRS; CDR2 reads YFSETQ. CDR3 length equals 21 residues. The CDR3 DNA is TGCGCCAGCAGCTTGGGTAGGGGACTAGCGGGAGGGAAGAGCTCCTACAATGAGCAGTTCTTC. This sequence encodes CASSLGRGLAGGKSSYNEQFF.

The chain carries TRBV6-5 and TRBJ2-3, with 10 bases that match TRBD2. Germline trimming cut 0 bases from V and 4 bases from J; bases unmatched to any gene: 1. The CDR3 sequence is 15 residues long. Germline V gives CDR1 MNHEY, CDR2 SVGAGI. DNA for the CDR3: TGTGCCAGCAGTTACTCGCTAGCGGGAGCAGATACGCAGTATTTT. This codes for CASSYSLAGADTQYF.